This T cell receptor beta chain comes out of a study of control samples from healthy donors and cancer patients. Germline V CDR1 and CDR2: MNHEY, SVGAGI. This CDR3 has 15 residues. V lost 2 bases and J 2 bases, leaving 7 bases between the germline ends. TCRdb keeps only in-frame clones here, not all; method: immunoSEQ multiplex PCR. The sample has approximately 66,000 clones, almost 90% seen once; the top ten hold around 5.4%. The receptor was isolated from a man aged 55 to 70 with colorectal cancer. This chain uses TRBV6-5 with TRBJ2-6, with a tentative D call TRBD2 (5 bases). The source material was PBMCs. CDR3 sequence: CASSYGSAGANVLTF. DNA for the CDR3: TGTGCCAGCAGTTACGGGAGCGCTGGGGCCAACGTCCTGACTTTC.